Presented here are 17 T cell receptor beta chains from one specimen sequenced in a study of cytomegalovirus exposure and HLA in healthy donors. TCRdb's copy holds only in-frame clones and misses some; the assay was immunoSEQ multiplex PCR. This table has over 110,000 clones, 70% to 90% appearing once. The specimen sequenced was PBMCs. These receptors were obtained from a man between 18 and 29 years old in good health and CMV-seropositive.

This clone has only a few counts. This sequence joins TRBV27 and TRBJ2-5; 14 bases match TRBD2. The trim removed 2 bases at V and 1 base at J, leaving 6 bases unmatched. This CDR3 has 18 residues. In germline, CDR1 is MNHEY, CDR2 SMNVEV (reference sequence). Written as DNA, the CDR3 is TGTGCCAGCAGTTTAGGACTAGCGGGGGGCGCAGTCCAAGAGACCCAGTACTTC. This sequence encodes CASSLGLAGGAVQETQYF.

The chain links TRBV30 to TRBJ1-5; D is perhaps TRBD1 (5 bases). The CDR3 is 17 amino acids. CDR1 is GTSNPN, CDR2 SVGIG, per germline (reference sequence). Trimming shortened V by 2 bases and J by 0 bases, and 17 bases separated the two germline ends. The CDR3 is CAWSLGGGYYSNQPQHF. In nucleotides, the CDR3 is TGTGCCTGGAGTCTGGGTGGGGGGTATTATAGCAATCAGCCCCAGCATTTT.

This rearrangement joins TRBV19 to TRBJ2-7; D is perhaps TRBD2 (6 bases). V was trimmed by 4 bases and J by 4 bases, leaving 17 bases between them. This CDR3 contains 15 residues. In germline, CDR1 is LNHDA, CDR2 SQIVND (reference sequence). The CDR3 sequence: CASSTGPGLPYEQYF. In DNA, the CDR3 is TGTGCCAGTAGTACCGGCCCGGGACTCCCTTACGAGCAGTACTTC.

The chain couples TRBV5-6 to TRBJ2-3; no definite D call. The germline gives CDR1 SGHDT, CDR2 YYEEEE. Trimming left V 2 bases short and J 2 bases short, with 6 bases between. CDR3 length: 13 amino acids. The CDR3 nucleotides read TGTGCCAGCAGCTTATCGTCCACAGATACGCAGTATTTT. Protein: CASSLSSTDTQYF.

This sequence joins TRBV2 and TRBJ1-6; D remains unclear. Germline V gene lookup returns CDR1 SNHLY and CDR2 FYNNEI. The V gene lost 5 bases and the J gene lost 8 bases, with 16 bases spanning the gap. CDR3 size: 15 residues. In DNA form, the CDR3 reads TGTGCCAGCAGTCAGAACCGGGGAACGGATTCACCCCTCCACTTT. Its protein is CASSQNRGTDSPLHF.

The rearrangement joins TRBV29-1 to TRBJ2-1; D is possibly TRBD1 (6 bases). CDR1 SQVTM and CDR2 ANQGSEA come from the germline V gene. V lost 3 bases, J lost 0 bases, and 15 bases lay in between. The CDR3 covers 16 residues. Written as DNA, the CDR3 is TGCAGCGTTGAGGCAGGGGAAGGGAGCTCCTACAATGAGCAGTTCTTC. This gives the protein CSVEAGEGSSYNEQFF.

The rearrangement joins TRBV27 to TRBJ1-5; unclear D gene. The CDR3 totals 13 residues. In germline, CDR1 is MNHEY, CDR2 SMNVEV (reference sequence). The germline V and J ends were trimmed by 3 bases and 7 bases, with 10 bases remaining between them. The CDR3 bases are TGTGCCAGCAGTTTCGGGGAGAGGCAGCCCCAGCATTTT. Amino acids: CASSFGERQPQHF.

The chain joins TRBV30 to TRBJ2-5, with a tentative D call TRBD2 (5 bases). Germline values: CDR1 GTSNPN, CDR2 SVGIG (reference sequence). V was pared by 4 bases and J by 4 bases, with 13 bases between. CDR3 length equals 13 residues. The CDR3 DNA reads TGTGCCTGGACACCGGGGTCGGGAGAGACCCAGTACTTC. It translates to CAWTPGSGETQYF.

CDR3 nucleotide sequence: TGCGCCAGCAGTGAGGGGGAGGGTCCGAATCAGCCCCAGCATTTT. Protein: CASSEGEGPNQPQHF. J is TRBJ1-5 and V is TRBV10-2; no clear D gene. The V gene lost 2 bases and the J gene lost 4 bases, with 12 bases spanning the gap. The CDR3 runs to 15 residues. CDR1 and CDR2 from the germline V gene are WSHSY and SAAADI.

Here the CDR3 DNA reads TGTGCCAGCAGCTCCCGTGGGGGCCGCTATGGCTACACCTTC. Protein product: CASSSRGGRYGYTF. V and J are TRBV9 and TRBJ1-2, with D possibly matching TRBD1 (6 bases). The V end was cut by 4 bases, the J end by 4 bases, with 14 bases between. This CDR3 spans 14 amino acids. Germline lookup yields CDR1 SGDLS and CDR2 YYNGEE.

The chain is built from TRBV5-4 and TRBJ1-1; D is ambiguous. The CDR3 contains 14 residues. Looked up from germline, CDR1 is SGHNT and CDR2 is YYREEE (reference sequence). V lost 0 bases to trimming and J lost 8 bases, with 14 bases between them. The DNA for the CDR3 is TGTGCCAGCAGCTTGGGAGATGGGCAGTACGAAGCTTTCTTT. Translation gives CASSLGDGQYEAFF.

This chain uses TRBV7-9 with TRBJ2-1, with 9 bases lining up with TRBD1. J gave up 3 bases and V 5 bases, and 8 bases lay outside the gene matches. The CDR3 is 16 residues long. Germline lookup yields CDR1 SEHNR and CDR2 FQNEAQ (reference sequence). In DNA, the CDR3 is TGTGCCAGCAGCCAGATCACAGGGGGCTTCTACAATGAGCAGTTCTTC. This translates into CASSQITGGFYNEQFF.

This chain links TRBV4-2 with TRBJ2-4; D possibly corresponds to TRBD2 (5 bases). Per the germline V gene, CDR1 is LGHNA and CDR2 is YNFKEQ. The CDR3 length is 16 residues. V dropped 0 bases and J dropped 0 bases, with 9 bases sitting between them. In nucleotides, the CDR3 is TGTGCCAGCAGCCAAGATGCTAGCATAGCCAAAAACATTCAGTACTTC. Its protein product is CASSQDASIAKNIQYF.

V is TRBV5-1 and J is TRBJ2-3; no reliable D call. V was clipped by 5 bases and J by 0 bases, with 13 bases between them. Germline V gene lookup returns CDR1 SGHRS and CDR2 YFSETQ. CDR3 length: 15 amino acids. This CDR3 is CASSINRFSTDTQYF. CDR3 nucleotides: TGCGCCAGCAGTATTAACAGATTTAGCACAGATACGCAGTATTTT.

The gene calls are TRBV7-7 and TRBJ2-3; 8 bases fit TRBD1. The V and J ends lost 5 bases and 5 bases, in that order; junction bases with no gene match: 6. CDR1 and CDR2 (germline): SSHAT, FNYEAQ (reference sequence). CDR3 length equals 14 residues. The DNA for the CDR3 is TGTGCCAGCAGCCAAGGACAGGGCAGAGATACGCAGTATTTT. It yields the protein CASSQGQGRDTQYF.

The V gene is TRBV2, the J gene TRBJ2-2; possibly TRBD1 for D (5 bases). Trimming removed 5 bases at V and 1 base at J, with 14 bases between. Germline V gene data show CDR1 as SNHLY and CDR2 as FYNNEI. CDR3 size: 16 residues. The CDR3 nucleotides are TGTGCCAGCAGTCCTCGGACAAGAGAGAACACCGGGGAGCTGTTTTTT. This sequence encodes CASSPRTRENTGELFF. The variable domain in full, completed from reference TRBV2 and TRBJ2-2, reads EPEVTQTPSHQVTQMGQEVILRCVPISNHLYFYWYRQILGQKVEFLVSFYNNEISEKSEIFDDQFSVERPDGSNFTLKIRSTKLEDSAMYFCASSPRTRENTGELFFGEGSRLTVL.

This rearrangement joins TRBV2 to TRBJ2-3; 7 bases agree with TRBD2. The CDR3 has 15 amino acids. The ends lost 5 bases at V and 3 bases at J; junction bases unmatched: 8. Germline V gene lookup returns CDR1 SNHLY and CDR2 FYNNEI. CDR3 nucleotides: TGTGCCAGCAGTAAAAAGCGGGATTGGACAGATACGCAGTATTTT. Translated, it gives CASSKKRDWTDTQYF.